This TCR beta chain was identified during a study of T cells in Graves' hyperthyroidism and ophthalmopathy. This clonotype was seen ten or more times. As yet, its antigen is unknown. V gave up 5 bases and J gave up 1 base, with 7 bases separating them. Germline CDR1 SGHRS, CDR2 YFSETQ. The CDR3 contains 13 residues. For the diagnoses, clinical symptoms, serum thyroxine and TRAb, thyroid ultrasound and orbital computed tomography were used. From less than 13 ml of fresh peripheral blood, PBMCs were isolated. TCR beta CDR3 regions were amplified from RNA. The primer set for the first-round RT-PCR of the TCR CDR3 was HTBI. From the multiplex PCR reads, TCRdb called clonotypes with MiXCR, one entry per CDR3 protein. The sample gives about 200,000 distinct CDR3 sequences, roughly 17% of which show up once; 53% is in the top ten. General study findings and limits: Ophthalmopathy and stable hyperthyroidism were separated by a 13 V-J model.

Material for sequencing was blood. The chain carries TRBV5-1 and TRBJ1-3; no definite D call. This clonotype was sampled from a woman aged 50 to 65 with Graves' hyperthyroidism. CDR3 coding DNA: TGCGCCAGCAGTGCCGGGTCTGGAAACACCATATATTTT. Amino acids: CASSAGSGNTIYF.